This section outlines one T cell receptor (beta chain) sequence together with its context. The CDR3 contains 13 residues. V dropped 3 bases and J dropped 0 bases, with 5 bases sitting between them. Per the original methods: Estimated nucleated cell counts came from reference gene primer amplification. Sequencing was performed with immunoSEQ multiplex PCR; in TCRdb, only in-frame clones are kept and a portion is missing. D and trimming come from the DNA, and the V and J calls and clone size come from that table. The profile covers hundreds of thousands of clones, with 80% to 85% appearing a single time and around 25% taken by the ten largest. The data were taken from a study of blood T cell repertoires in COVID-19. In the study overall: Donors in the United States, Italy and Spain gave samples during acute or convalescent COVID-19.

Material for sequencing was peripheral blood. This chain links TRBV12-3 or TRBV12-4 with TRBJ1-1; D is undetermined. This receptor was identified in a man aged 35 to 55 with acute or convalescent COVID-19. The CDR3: CASSLGVNTEAFF. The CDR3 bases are TGTGCCAGCAGTTTGGGAGTGAACACTGAAGCTTTCTTT.